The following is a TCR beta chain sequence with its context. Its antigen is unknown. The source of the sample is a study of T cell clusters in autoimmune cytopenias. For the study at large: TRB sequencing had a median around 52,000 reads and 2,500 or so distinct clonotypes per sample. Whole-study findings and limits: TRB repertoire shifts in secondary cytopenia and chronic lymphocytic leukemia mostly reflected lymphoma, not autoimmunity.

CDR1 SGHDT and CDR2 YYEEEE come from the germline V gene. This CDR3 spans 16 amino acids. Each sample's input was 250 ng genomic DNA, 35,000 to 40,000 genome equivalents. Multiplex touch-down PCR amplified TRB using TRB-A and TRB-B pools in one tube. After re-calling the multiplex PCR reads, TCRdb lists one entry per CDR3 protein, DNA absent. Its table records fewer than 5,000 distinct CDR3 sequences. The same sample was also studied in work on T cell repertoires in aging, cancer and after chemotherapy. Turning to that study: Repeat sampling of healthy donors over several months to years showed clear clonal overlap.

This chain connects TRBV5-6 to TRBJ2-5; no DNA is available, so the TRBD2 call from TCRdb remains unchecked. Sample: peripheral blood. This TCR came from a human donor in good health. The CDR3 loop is CASSLYLSGGQETQYF.